This record covers a single T cell receptor beta chain. Per the original data handling: Amplification from reference gene primers served as the basis for estimated nucleated cell counts. Assay: immunoSEQ multiplex PCR; the TCRdb copy retains only in-frame clones and omits some. V, J and clone size were drawn from that table, and D and trimming were deduced from the DNA. The sample shows about 35,000 clones, approximately 87% of them seen only once. This entry comes from a study of blood T cell repertoires in COVID-19. Across the whole study: Researchers got acute and convalescent COVID-19 samples from the United States, Italy and Spain. T cells, B-cell-depleted T cells, or PBMCs supplied cDNA or gDNA.

The V gene lost 3 bases and the J gene lost 7 bases, with 13 bases spanning the gap. This CDR3 comprises 13 residues. This sequence originates from a human donor in a cohort sampled during active COVID-19. The rearrangement links TRBV12-3 or TRBV12-4 to TRBJ2-7, with D possibly being TRBD1 (6 bases). The sample taken for sequencing was peripheral blood. The CDR3 region is CASSFAGAREQYF. The CDR3 DNA reads as TGTGCCAGCAGTTTTGCAGGGGCACGGGAGCAGTACTTC.